This T cell receptor (beta chain) was found in a study of shared clonotypes between healthy human individuals. General study results and limits: The study found lower generation probabilities in non-shared clonotypes than in those shared by all four donors.

Trimming pared 2 bases from V and 5 bases from J, leaving 13 bases between. The CDR3 extends over 16 amino acids. Germline assignment: CDR1 KGHSH and CDR2 LQKENI. TCRdb keeps only in-frame clones here, not all; method: immunoSEQ multiplex PCR. Among about 980,000 clones listed, more than 75% were seen once. This clone was counted a few times. Its antigen is still unknown. This receptor was identified in a man aged 18 to 30 in good health. Sequenced: memory CD4+ T cells sorted from blood. As for subset: CD45RA-negative fraction. The chain joins TRBV18 to TRBJ1-6; D remains ambiguous. The CDR3 nucleotides read TGTGCCAGCTCACCAGGCCAGATTAGCGATAATTCACCCCTCCACTTT. This codes for CASSPGQISDNSPLHF.